These 24 T cell receptor beta chains were all obtained from the same sample, sequenced in a study of shared clonotypes between healthy human individuals. Profiled with immunoSEQ multiplex PCR; TCRdb holds only in-frame clones, not every one. The table shows under 1,900,000 clones, with approximately 98.5% occurring only once. Material: naive CD4+ T cells sorted from blood. Subset in this sample: CD45RA+ positively selected. Source of these receptors: a man aged 30-40 years in good health.

As concerns this clone: A junction end diverges from the germline sequence, so it may reflect a read error. The chain links TRBV7-7 to TRBJ2-1; 8 positions agree with TRBD2. This CDR3 region has 14 residues. The germline V gene has CDR1 SSHAT and CDR2 FNYEAQ (reference sequence). The CDR3 spells CASSLAGSGNEQFF. The CDR3 DNA is TGTGCTAGCAGCTTAGCGGGATCCGGGAATGAGCAGTTCTTC.

Note on this clone: This same CDR3 is encoded by further DNA sequences in the sample. The chain has TRBV15 and TRBJ1-5; D gene ambiguous. Germline CDR1 reads LNHNV; CDR2 reads YYDKDF (reference sequence). The CDR3 length is 12 residues. Trimming took 1 base from V and 4 from J, leaving 2 bases between them. Here the CDR3 DNA reads TGTGCCACCAGCAGAGGAAATCAGCCCCAGCATTTT. Its protein is CATSRGNQPQHF.

The genes are TRBV18 and TRBJ2-5; maybe TRBD2 (5 bases). This CDR3 has 15 amino acids. CDR1 is KGHSH, CDR2 LQKENI, per germline. Trimming stripped 0 bases from V and 2 bases from J, with 10 bases between. The CDR3 nucleotides read TGTGCCAGCTCACCACCGAGGGAGCCGCAAGAGACCCAGTACTTC. Amino acids: CASSPPREPQETQYF.

The V gene is TRBV7-8, the J gene TRBJ2-1, with no clear D. V was trimmed by 5 bases and J by 7 bases, leaving 18 bases between them. There are 15 residues in the CDR3. CDR1 and CDR2 (germline): SGHVS, FQNEAQ. CDR3 in amino acids: CASSRELTSRNEQFF. The CDR3 DNA sequence: TGTGCCAGCAGCCGAGAGCTCACGTCAAGAAATGAGCAGTTCTTC.

This chain links TRBV27 with TRBJ2-3; D unresolved. V lost 3 bases and J lost 11, with 24 bases in between. Germline CDR1 is MNHEY and CDR2 is SMNVEV (reference sequence). The CDR3 runs to 16 residues. The CDR3 loop reads CASSFSHQPPPREQYF. CDR3 sequence (DNA): TGTGCCAGCAGTTTTTCGCACCAACCCCCCCCAAGGGAGCAGTATTTT.

The rearrangement joins TRBV6-5 to TRBJ1-5, with D perhaps TRBD1 (5 bases). This CDR3 contains 15 residues. V dropped 6 bases and J dropped 2 bases, with 14 bases sitting between them. Per the germline V gene, CDR1 is MNHEY and CDR2 is SVGAGI. CDR3 in amino acids: CASSFSGFGNQPQHF. CDR3 DNA sequence: TGTGCCAGCAGCTTTTCAGGGTTCGGCAATCAGCCCCAGCATTTT.

The chain employs TRBV7-6 and TRBJ2-2; TRBD2 might be the D (6 bases). The ends were cut back, 1 base at V and 10 bases at J, with 13 bases in the middle. This CDR3 comprises 14 residues. Germline CDR1 SGHVS, CDR2 FNYEAQ. The CDR3: CASSLGRVATELFF. Here the CDR3 DNA reads TGTGCCAGCAGCTTAGGGAGGGTAGCAACGGAGCTGTTTTTT. Combining the CDR3 with reference TRBV7-6 and TRBJ2-2 gives the whole variable domain GAGVSQSPRYKVTKRGQDVALRCDPISGHVSLYWYRQALGQGPEFLTYFNYEAQQDKSGLPNDRFSAERPEGSISTLTIQRTEQRDSAMYRCASSLGRVATELFFGEGSRLTVL.

This clone was observed once. The rearrangement links TRBV2 to TRBJ2-3, with 8 nucleotides matching TRBD1. J gave up 6 bases and V 9 bases, and 8 bases lay outside the gene matches. There are 13 residues in the CDR3. Germline V lookup: CDR1 SNHLY, CDR2 FYNNEI. CDR3 protein: CARAPGGEDTQYF. The CDR3 region has the DNA TGTGCCAGAGCCCCAGGGGGCGAGGATACGCAGTATTTT.

The chain couples TRBV5-1 to TRBJ2-5, with a tentative D call TRBD2 (6 bases). Deletions cut 3 bases from V and 2 bases from J, with 14 bases between. In germline, CDR1 is SGHRS, CDR2 YFSETQ. The CDR3 has 15 amino acids. The chain's CDR3 is CASSSGLQPQETQYF. DNA for the CDR3: TGCGCCAGCAGCTCGGGACTGCAACCTCAAGAGACCCAGTACTTC.

This chain links TRBV28 with TRBJ1-5; no reliable D call. The CDR3 extends over 13 amino acids. Per the germline V gene, CDR1 is MDHEN and CDR2 is SYDVKM. V lost 5 bases and J 2 bases, leaving 7 bases between the germline ends. CDR3 residues: CASSSSRNQPQHF. The CDR3 DNA follows: TGTGCCAGCAGTAGTAGCCGCAATCAGCCCCAGCATTTT.

The chain joins TRBV5-5 to TRBJ1-1; 8 bases are a match to TRBD1. The junction had 7 bases not matched to a gene; V was cut back by 3 bases and J by 0 bases. The germline V gene encodes CDR1 SGHKS and CDR2 YYEKEE (reference sequence). This CDR3 comprises 16 residues. CDR3 region: CASSYRQGPMNTEAFF. CDR3 nucleotides: TGTGCCAGCAGCTACCGACAGGGGCCCATGAACACTGAAGCTTTCTTT. The full variable domain, its missing parts supplied by reference TRBV5-5 and TRBJ1-1, is DAGVTQSPTHLIKTRGQQVTLRCSPISGHKSVSWYQQVLGQGPQFIFQYYEKEERGRGNFPDRFSARQFPNYSSELNVNALLLGDSALYLCASSYRQGPMNTEAFFGQGTRLTVV.

The V gene is TRBV29-1, the J gene TRBJ1-2, with D perhaps TRBD1 (6 bases). CDR1 is SQVTM, CDR2 ANQGSEA, per germline. V lost 2 bases, J lost 7 bases, and 14 bases lay in between. The CDR3 sequence is 13 residues long. Here the CDR3 reads CSVESFLGGGYTF. In nucleotides, the CDR3 is TGCAGCGTTGAATCTTTTTTAGGGGGTGGCTACACCTTC.

The V and J genes are TRBV14 and TRBJ1-5, with D perhaps matching TRBD1 (5 bases). V was clipped by 0 bases and J by 4 bases, with 13 bases between them. This CDR3 has 16 amino acids. Per the germline V gene, CDR1 is SGHDN and CDR2 is FVKESK. CDR3 in DNA: TGTGCCAGCAGCCAAGACCCAGGACAAAGTAATCAGCCCCAGCATTTT. This codes for CASSQDPGQSNQPQHF.

This clone was seen only once. CDR3 region: CASSSPSGGADTQYF. The CDR3 DNA follows: TGCGCCAGCAGCTCCCCGTCAGGGGGAGCAGATACGCAGTATTTT. This chain joins TRBV5-1 and TRBJ2-3; 7 bases map to TRBD1. Germline CDR1 is SGHRS and CDR2 is YFSETQ. There are 15 residues in the CDR3. V shed 3 bases, J shed 4 bases, and the junction held 8 bases outside the gene matches.

The chain uses TRBV7-6 and TRBJ2-1, with a possible D match to TRBD2 (7 bases). V was cut by 5 bases and J by 0 bases, with 17 bases left in between. The CDR3 extends over 17 amino acids. Germline lookup yields CDR1 SGHVS and CDR2 FNYEAQ. This CDR3 is CASSPTAGAGSYNEQFF. The CDR3 nucleotides are TGTGCCAGCAGCCCCACCGCGGGGGCGGGCTCCTACAATGAGCAGTTCTTC.

J is TRBJ2-7 and V is TRBV5-1; 11 bases match TRBD2. This CDR3 comprises 15 residues. Trimming at V came to 3 bases and at J to 4 bases, leaving 6 bases not matched to a gene. CDR1 and CDR2 (germline): SGHRS, YFSETQ. CDR3 sequence (DNA): TGCGCCAGCAGCTATAGCGGGAGGGCCTTGTACGAGCAGTACTTC. Its protein is CASSYSGRALYEQYF.

As concerns this clone: This same CDR3 is encoded by further DNA sequences in the sample. The chain has TRBV18 and TRBJ2-2; a possible D gene is TRBD1 (5 bases). V shed 3 bases and J shed 4 bases, with 6 bases lying between them. Germline CDR1 reads KGHSH; CDR2 reads LQKENI. CDR3 length equals 13 residues. CDR3 nucleotides: TGTGCCAGCTCACCTACAGGCACCGGGGAGCTGTTTTTT. It translates to CASSPTGTGELFF.

The chain uses TRBV6-6 and TRBJ2-7; no clear D gene. In germline, CDR1 is MNHNY, CDR2 SVGAGI (reference sequence). V lost 7 bases, J lost 0 bases, and 7 bases lay in between. The CDR3 has 12 amino acids. The CDR3 region has the DNA TGTGCCAGCACAGCTCGCTCCTACGAGCAGTACTTC. This codes for CASTARSYEQYF.

This sequence joins TRBV4-1 and TRBJ2-3; no reliable D call. The CDR3 covers 16 residues. The ends were cut back, 3 bases at V and 5 bases at J, with 18 bases in the middle. Germline assignment: CDR1 MGHRA and CDR2 YSYEKL. For the CDR3, the DNA is TGCGCCAGCAGCCACAATTTCCCCAGCGTGGGAGATACGCAGTATTTT. Translation gives CASSHNFPSVGDTQYF.

The chain recombines TRBV30 with TRBJ1-1; TRBD1 aligns across 9 bases. Germline V CDR1 and CDR2: GTSNPN, SVGIG (reference sequence). The CDR3 is 14 amino acids. J was trimmed by 8 bases and V by 2 bases; bases with no gene match: 9. The CDR3 nucleotides are TGTGCCTGGAGTATAATACAGGGGGCGGCCGAAGCTTTCTTT. Translated, it gives CAWSIIQGAAEAFF.

On this clone: Other DNA sequences in the sample encode the same CDR3. This chain joins TRBV9 and TRBJ2-7; 8 nucleotides align to TRBD1. This CDR3 contains 14 residues. Germline CDR1 and CDR2: SGDLS and YYNGEE. With V trimmed by 4 bases and J by 2 bases, 5 bases remained unmatched. DNA for the CDR3: TGTGCCAGCAGCACTGGACAGGGAGCCTACGAGCAGTACTTC. Translating gives CASSTGQGAYEQYF.

This clone has a single count. This rearrangement joins TRBV19 to TRBJ2-7, with TRBD2 identical over 7 bases. The junction had 11 bases not matched to a gene; V was cut back by 6 bases and J by 3 bases. From germline, CDR1 is LNHDA and CDR2 SQIVND (reference sequence). The CDR3 extends over 15 amino acids. CDR3 bases: TGTGCCAGTAGCCGTGGAGCGGGACGAGACTACGAGCAGTACTTC. It translates to CASSRGAGRDYEQYF.

This clone has a single count. The genes are TRBV25-1 and TRBJ2-3, with 7 bases lining up with TRBD2. The germline CDR1 and CDR2 sequences are MGHDK and SYGVNS. The V and J ends lost 5 bases and 0 bases, in that order; junction bases with no gene match: 14. There are 18 residues in the CDR3. CDR3 residues: CASSTLRGSLSSTDTQYF. The CDR3 DNA sequence: TGTGCCAGCAGTACTTTGCGGGGGAGCCTATCTAGCACAGATACGCAGTATTTT.

In nucleotides, the CDR3 is TGTGCCAGCAACCCTCGGACAGCCCAAGTCTATGGCTACACCTTC. Its translation: CASNPRTAQVYGYTF. The chain links TRBV6-1 to TRBJ1-2, with a tentative D call TRBD1 (6 bases). The CDR3 is 15 amino acids. Germline assignment: CDR1 MNHNS and CDR2 SASEGT. The ends were cut back, 7 bases at V and 4 bases at J, with 19 bases in the middle.